This section outlines one T cell receptor beta chain sequence together with its context. The antigen is not known. V lost 5 bases to trimming and J lost 2 bases, with 12 bases between them. The CDR3 is made up of 14 amino acids. Germline V CDR1 and CDR2: LNHDA, SQIVND (reference sequence). The sample comes from a study of T cell repertoires in cytomegalovirus infection. Study summary: Epitope selection comprised recently identified HLA-C-restricted CMV epitopes and well-studied HLA-B-restricted CMV epitopes. Through public TCR beta signatures, both CMV infection and matching HLA type were indicated.

TCRdb re-called the reads through MiXCR, storing one row per CDR3 protein. The repertoire holds fewer than 650,000 distinct CDR3 sequences, with approximately 40% as singletons. The starting material was cultured PBMCs, obtained from culture after CMV antigen stimulation. The clonotype was recovered from a human donor in good health (CMV status not recorded). Some clones in this sample may be carry-over from other donors' samples. V usage is TRBV19 and J usage is TRBJ1-1; D call uncertain. CDR3 coding DNA: TGTGCCAGTAGTTCCGGGGTCGGAAACACTGAAGCTTTCTTT. Its translation: CASSSGVGNTEAFF.